One T cell receptor beta chain is described in this entry. The target antigen is unknown. The data are from a study of shared clonotypes between healthy human individuals. V was pared by 5 bases and J by 10 bases, with 13 bases between. CDR3 length: 12 amino acids. In germline, CDR1 is SGHNT, CDR2 YYREEE (reference sequence). Sequenced by immunoSEQ multiplex PCR; TCRdb stores in-frame clones only, minus some. The data show hundreds of thousands of clones, about 96% seen once. CD45RO-negative cells were positively selected for CCR7, leaving out terminally differentiated effector memory CD45RA+ cells. Study results and caveats: Of the naive CD4 clonotypes, about 5% were shared across a few donors.

The clonotype originates from a woman aged 30 to 39 in good health. The rearrangement joins TRBV5-4 to TRBJ2-1, with D possibly matching TRBD2 (5 bases). Sequenced input: naive CD8+ T cells sorted from blood. The CDR3 is CASRLSTGEQFF. CDR3 coding DNA: TGTGCCAGCAGACTCTCGACGGGGGAGCAGTTCTTC.